This TCR beta chain derives from a study of glioma-infiltrating T cells. For the study at large: Glioblastomas were WHO grade IV, sampled at first diagnosis; low-grade were grade II.

Amplification of TCR alpha and beta CDR3 regions from RNA used iRepertoire nested multiplex PCR. TCRdb re-derived calls from the multiplex PCR reads in MiXCR, one entry per CDR3 protein. This sample has about 380,000 distinct CDR3 sequences, with more than 35% found just once. The V end was cut by 7 bases, the J end by 2 bases, with 20 bases between. CDR1 and CDR2 from the germline V gene are LNHNV and YYDKDF (reference sequence). The CDR3 runs to 16 residues. Whole-study results and caveats: Signature shared blood CDR3 motifs were enriched in low-divergence and depleted in high-divergence patients.

As regards this clonotype: The target antigen is unknown. This may come from a read error, since a much larger clone is one base off.

The chain is built from TRBV15 and TRBJ1-1, with D possibly matching TRBD1 (6 bases). Sequencing was done on a sample of glioma tissue, nonneoplastic brain tissue, or PBMCs (not recorded which). The sequence was obtained from a human donor with low-grade glioma or glioblastoma, undergoing nonglioma brain surgery, or in good health (not recorded which). The CDR3 sequence is CATNRELGWFNTEAFF. The CDR3 DNA is TGTGCCACCAACAGGGAATTAGGGTGGTTCAACACTGAAGCTTTCTTT. The full variable domain, rest sourced from reference TRBV15 and TRBJ1-1, is DAMVIQNPRYQVTQFGKPVTLSCSQTLNHNVMYWYQQKSSQAPKLLFHYYDKDFNNEADTPDNFQSRRPNTSFCFLDIRSPGLGDTAMYLCATNRELGWFNTEAFFGQGTRLTVV.